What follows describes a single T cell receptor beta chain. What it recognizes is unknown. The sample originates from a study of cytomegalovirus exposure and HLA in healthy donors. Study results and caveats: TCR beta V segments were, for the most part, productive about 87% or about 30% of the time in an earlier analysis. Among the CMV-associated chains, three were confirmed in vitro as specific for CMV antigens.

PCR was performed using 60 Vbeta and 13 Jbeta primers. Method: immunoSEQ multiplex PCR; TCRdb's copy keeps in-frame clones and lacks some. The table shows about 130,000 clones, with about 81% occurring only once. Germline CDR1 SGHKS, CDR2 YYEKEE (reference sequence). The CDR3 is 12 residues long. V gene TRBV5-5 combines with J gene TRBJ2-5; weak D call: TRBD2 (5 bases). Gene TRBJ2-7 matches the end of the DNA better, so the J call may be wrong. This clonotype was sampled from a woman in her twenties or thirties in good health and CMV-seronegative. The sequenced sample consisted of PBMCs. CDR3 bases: TGTGCCAGCAGCTTGGTAGGGAGCGAGCAGTACTTC. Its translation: CASSLVGSEQYF.